The 11 T cell receptor beta chains below were found in one sample sequenced in a study of blood T cells in healthy people across ages. Next came a second PCR, run for roughly 7 to 12 cycles, which used a sample-barcoded 5' primer along with a J-beta primer mix. Via MiXCR, TCRdb re-called the 5' RACE reads, giving one row per CDR3 protein. The table shows about 580,000 distinct CDR3 sequences, with around 48% occurring only once. The specimen sequenced was blood. All receptors derive from a man older than 75 in good health.

The rearrangement joins TRBV20-1 to TRBJ2-4; possibly TRBD2 for D (5 bases). This CDR3 comprises 11 residues. With 2 bases removed from V and 12 bases from J, the gap between germline ends came to 11 bases. Germline CDR1 and CDR2: DFQATT and SNEGSKA (reference sequence). CDR3 in DNA: TGCAGTGCTAGATCGGGGTGGGGTCAGTACTTC. Its translation: CSARSGWGQYF.

This rearrangement joins TRBV29-1 to TRBJ2-5; possibly TRBD2 for D (6 bases). There are 11 residues in the CDR3. Germline CDR1 and CDR2: SQVTM and ANQGSEA. The ends were cut back, 7 bases at V and 7 bases at J, with 13 bases in the middle. DNA of the CDR3: TGCAGCGCCGGAGGGGCGGGGACCCAGTACTTC. Amino acid sequence: CSAGGAGTQYF.

This clonotype has a handful of counts. A much larger clonotype is one base distant, so this may be a read error. V usage is TRBV6-6 and J usage is TRBJ1-2, with unresolved D. CDR1 MNHNY and CDR2 SVGAGI come from the germline V gene (reference sequence). This CDR3 contains 14 residues. V shed 5 bases and J shed 4 bases, with 14 bases lying between them. Here the CDR3 DNA reads TGTGCCAGCAGTGACATTGAGATTAGCTATGGCTACACCTTC. This sequence encodes CASSDIEISYGYTF.

The rearrangement joins TRBV20-1 to TRBJ2-7; D possibly corresponds to TRBD1 (5 bases). The CDR3 runs 11 residues. The germline V gene encodes CDR1 DFQATT and CDR2 SNEGSKA (reference sequence). The V gene lost 3 bases and the J gene lost 7 bases, with 10 bases spanning the gap. The CDR3 coding sequence is TGCAGTGCTAGGGCCGACAGAGAGCAGTACTTC. Encoded protein: CSARADREQYF.

The rearrangement uses TRBV29-1 and TRBJ2-5, with 8 positions matching TRBD2. Gene TRBJ2-7 matches the end of the DNA better, so the J call may be wrong. There are 12 residues in the CDR3. Germline V gives CDR1 SQVTM, CDR2 ANQGSEA. The CDR3 sequence: CSVRGGLDEQYF. The CDR3 DNA is TGCAGCGTTCGGGGGGGTTTGGACGAGCAGTACTTC.

The chain uses TRBV20-1 and TRBJ2-1; possible D gene TRBD2, 7 bases. This CDR3 contains 15 residues. The V end lost 4 bases, the J end lost 0 bases, and 13 bases lay between the germline ends. Germline CDR1 DFQATT, CDR2 SNEGSKA (reference sequence). This CDR3 reads CSATSGDNSYNEQFF. CDR3 DNA: TGCAGTGCTACCAGCGGGGACAACTCCTACAATGAGCAGTTCTTC.

This clonotype has only a few counts. V gene TRBV20-1 combines with J gene TRBJ2-5; D uncertain. V lost 6 bases to trimming and J lost 0 bases, with 14 bases between them. The CDR3 is 14 residues long. The germline V gene has CDR1 DFQATT and CDR2 SNEGSKA (reference sequence). The CDR3 DNA reads as TGCAGTGCCCGCTCGGACGGGTACCAAGAGACCCAGTACTTC. This gives the protein CSARSDGYQETQYF.

This chain uses TRBV4-1 with TRBJ1-1; D unclear. Germline CDR1 reads MGHRA; CDR2 reads YSYEKL. The V end lost 2 bases, the J end lost 0 bases, and 13 bases lay between the germline ends. The CDR3 spans 16 residues. The CDR3 DNA sequence: TGCGCCAGCAGCCAACAACAGAGCCGGGTGAACACTGAAGCTTTCTTT. Translation: CASSQQQSRVNTEAFF.

This chain uses TRBV27 with TRBJ2-7, with a tentative D call TRBD1 (6 bases). The J call may be incorrect, as the DNA end agrees better with TRBJ2-5. There are 14 residues in the CDR3. The V gene's germline CDR1 is MNHEY and CDR2 SMNVEV (reference sequence). The CDR3 here is CASSLRGLVETQYF. The CDR3 DNA sequence: TGTGCCAGCAGTTTAAGGGGGTTAGTAGAGACCCAGTACTTC.

This clonotype was seen only a few times. The rearrangement uses TRBV7-3 and TRBJ2-5; 11 bases fit TRBD2. The CDR3 totals 16 residues. CDR1 and CDR2 (germline): SGHTA, FQGTGA. V shed 1 base and J 4 bases; nucleotides not matched to a gene: 5. CDR3 sequence reads: CASSLKGLAGGETQYF. The CDR3 coding sequence is TGTGCCAGCAGCTTAAAAGGTCTAGCGGGGGGAGAGACCCAGTACTTC.

In this sample, this clonotype turned up a few times. This chain connects TRBV7-2 to TRBJ2-7; tentatively, D is TRBD2 (6 bases). V lost 5 bases, J lost 3 bases, and 20 bases lay in between. The CDR3 extends over 16 amino acids. Germline V lookup: CDR1 SGHTA, CDR2 FQGNSA. The CDR3 region has the DNA TGTGCCAGCAGCCAAACTTTTAGCGGACACGACTACGAGCAGTACTTC. This translates into CASSQTFSGHDYEQYF.